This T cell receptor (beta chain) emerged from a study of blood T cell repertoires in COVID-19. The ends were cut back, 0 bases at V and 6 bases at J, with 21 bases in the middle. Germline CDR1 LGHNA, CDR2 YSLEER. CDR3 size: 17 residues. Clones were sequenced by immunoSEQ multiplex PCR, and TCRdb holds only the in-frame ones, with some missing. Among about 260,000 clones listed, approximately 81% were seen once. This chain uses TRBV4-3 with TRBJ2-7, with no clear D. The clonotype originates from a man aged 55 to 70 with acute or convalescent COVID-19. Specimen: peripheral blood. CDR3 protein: CASSQDYTAAPSPEQYF. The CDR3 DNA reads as TGCGCCAGCAGCCAAGATTACACTGCGGCCCCCTCCCCCGAGCAGTACTTC.